Following are 26 T cell receptor beta chains from one sample sequenced in a study of Graves' ophthalmopathy and Graves' hyperthyroidism. Amplification from RNA transcripts yielded the TCR beta CDR3 regions. HTBI-primed RT-PCR formed the first round, and a multiplex PCR formed the second. TCRdb recomputed calls from the multiplex PCR reads with MiXCR, one row per CDR3 protein. Of roughly 1.1 million distinct CDR3 sequences detected, about 38% appear once; the ten largest clones hold roughly 11%. The sample was peripheral blood or thyroid tissue (not recorded which). These receptors were taken from an adult man with Graves' hyperthyroidism.

Ten or more counts support this clonotype. V is TRBV6-6 and J is TRBJ1-1; D is uncertain. CDR3 size: 11 residues. Germline loops: CDR1 MNHNY, CDR2 SVGAGI (reference sequence). With 1 base removed from V and 12 bases from J, the gap between germline ends came to 9 bases. The CDR3 bases are TGTGCCAGCAGTTACTGGGCAGCAACTTTCTTT. Translation gives CASSYWAATFF.

The chain links TRBV12-3 or TRBV12-4 to TRBJ2-7; D is tentatively TRBD1 or TRBD2 (6 bases each). V lost 0 bases and J 8 bases, leaving 14 bases between the germline ends. The CDR3 loop spans 14 amino acids. This CDR3 is CASSLAGGPLKQYF. In nucleotides, the CDR3 is TGTGCCAGCAGTTTAGCGGGGGGCCCCCTCAAGCAGTACTTC.

This clonotype was counted a few times. The gene calls are TRBV4-3 and TRBJ2-7; TRBD2 matches 10 bases. CDR1 is LGHNA and CDR2 is YSLEER in the germline V gene. V was pared by 0 bases and J by 6 bases, with 14 bases of the junction left unmatched. The CDR3 spans 18 residues. The CDR3 sequence: CASSQELAQLAGLSEQYF. Written as DNA, the CDR3 is TGCGCCAGCAGCCAAGAGTTGGCCCAACTAGCGGGATTGTCCGAGCAGTACTTC.

As for this clonotype: Just one base apart from a much larger clone, this may be a read error. The chain couples TRBV10-3 to TRBJ2-6; no firm D call. In germline, CDR1 is ENHRY, CDR2 SYGVKD. This CDR3 comprises 14 residues. V lost 6 bases and J lost 1, with 7 bases in between. CDR3 loop: CAIRPTSGANVLTF. The CDR3 DNA sequence: TGTGCCATCAGACCCACTTCTGGGGCCAACGTCCTGACTTTC.

This rearrangement joins TRBV7-2 to TRBJ1-2, with 7 nucleotides matching TRBD1. This CDR3 comprises 12 residues. Germline CDR1 and CDR2: SGHTA and FQGNSA. The trim removed 8 bases at V and 4 bases at J, leaving 4 bases unmatched. The CDR3 reads CASFRDSYGYTF. Written as DNA, the CDR3 is TGTGCCAGCTTTCGGGACAGCTATGGCTACACCTTC.

With regard to this clonotype: With a much larger clone just one base away, this may be a read error. The CDR3 protein is CASSATGANRPQHF. DNA of the CDR3: TGCGCCAGCAGCGCGACAGGGGCCAATCGGCCCCAGCATTTT. The V call is TRBV5-1, the J call TRBJ1-5, with 8 bases aligning to TRBD1. Germline V CDR1 and CDR2: SGHRS, YFSETQ. The CDR3 extends over 14 amino acids. Full variable domain (missing parts from reference TRBV5-1 and TRBJ1-5): KAGVTQTPRYLIKTRGQQVTLSCSPISGHRSVSWYQQTPGQGLQFLFEYFSETQRNKGNFPGRFSGRQFSNSRSEMNVSTLELGDSALYLCASSATGANRPQHFGDGTRLSIL.

The rearrangement uses TRBV30 and TRBJ1-5; a weak D match, TRBD1 (6 bases). With 3 bases removed from V and 4 bases from J, the gap between germline ends came to 19 bases. CDR1 is GTSNPN and CDR2 is SVGIG in the germline V gene (reference sequence). The CDR3 is 16 residues long. The CDR3 reads CAWSETGKQGNQPQHF. Here the CDR3 DNA reads TGTGCCTGGAGCGAAACAGGGAAACAGGGTAATCAGCCCCAGCATTTT.

This clonotype was seen just once. This CDR3 fails to terminate in the conserved phenylalanine or tryptophan, so it likely reflects a read error. Because the CDR3's place on the DNA is in doubt, the DNA is left out and the CDR3 is given as listed by TCRdb. The chain employs TRBV10-2 and TRBJ1-1. 14 amino acids form the CDR3, both terminal residues included. Germline assignment: CDR1 WSHSY and CDR2 SAAADI. This CDR3 reads CASSEDGMNTEADS.

This clonotype was picked up many times. The V gene is TRBV7-6, the J gene TRBJ2-7; no definite D call. The CDR3 extends over 11 amino acids. With 6 bases removed from V and 4 bases from J, the gap between germline ends came to 7 bases. CDR1 SGHVS and CDR2 FNYEAQ come from the germline V gene. The CDR3 DNA sequence: TGTGCCAGCAGGACCTCGTACGAGCAGTACTTC. Encoded protein: CASRTSYEQYF.

The J gene is TRBJ2-7, the V gene TRBV5-1; possibly TRBD1 for D (6 bases). Germline V gene sequence: CDR1 SGHRS, CDR2 YFSETQ. This CDR3 is built from 15 residues. Trimming cost V 4 bases and J 6 bases, with 20 bases left between them. The CDR3 loop reads CASSITPGVVSEQYF. As DNA, the CDR3 is TGCGCCAGCAGCATTACTCCAGGGGTTGTAAGCGAGCAGTACTTC.

Only a few counts were recorded for this clonotype. This rearrangement joins TRBV5-1 to TRBJ1-2, with TRBD1 as a possible D gene (5 bases). This CDR3 contains 13 residues. CDR1 is SGHRS and CDR2 is YFSETQ in the germline V gene. The V gene lost 4 bases and the J gene lost 7 bases, with 14 bases spanning the gap. The CDR3 protein is CASSRDGGSGYTF. CDR3 in DNA: TGCGCCAGCAGCCGGGACGGTGGAAGTGGCTACACCTTC.

This clonotype was detected only a few times. The chain uses TRBV30 and TRBJ2-7, with D maybe TRBD2 (5 bases). The germline CDR1 and CDR2 sequences are GTSNPN and SVGIG (reference sequence). V was trimmed by 4 bases and J by 6 bases, leaving 10 bases between them. This CDR3 region has 11 residues. CDR3 amino acids: CAWKDEGEQYF. The CDR3 DNA is TGTGCCTGGAAAGACGAGGGCGAGCAGTACTTC.

The chain has TRBV29-1 and TRBJ2-7; TRBD1 agrees at 9 bases. The germline CDR1 and CDR2 sequences are SQVTM and ANQGSEA. This CDR3 has 14 residues. The CDR3 reads CSAGIRTGAYEQYF. The CDR3, as DNA: TGCAGTGCTGGAATAAGGACAGGGGCCTACGAGCAGTACTTC.

This clonotype was counted a few times. The chain links TRBV12-3 or TRBV12-4 to TRBJ2-7; D unresolved. The V gene lost 6 bases and the J gene lost 3 bases, with 12 bases spanning the gap. This CDR3 is built from 13 residues. This CDR3 reads CASRHSNYYEQYF. In nucleotides, the CDR3 is TGTGCCAGCAGACACTCAAATTACTACGAGCAGTACTTC.

The chain combines TRBV7-3 with TRBJ2-5, with 13 bases matching TRBD2. The germline gives CDR1 SGHTA, CDR2 FQGTGA. The ends lost 5 bases at V and 5 bases at J; junction bases unmatched: 8. The CDR3 is made up of 16 amino acids. In DNA form, the CDR3 reads TGTGCCAGCAGCAAACTAGCGGGAGGGCCTCGGGAGACCCAGTACTTC. Protein product: CASSKLAGGPRETQYF.

Ten or more counts support this clonotype. A junction boundary mismatches the germline segment, possibly from a read error. This sequence joins TRBV20-1 and TRBJ1-6; weak D call: TRBD1 (6 bases). Germline V gene sequence: CDR1 DFQATT, CDR2 SNEGSKA (reference sequence). The CDR3 loop spans 15 amino acids. The CDR3 loop reads CSARSGTRDKSPLHF. The CDR3 nucleotides are TGCAGTGCTAGGTCCGGGACAAGAGATAAGTCACCCCTCCACTTT.

The CDR3: CASTPKGGGIYEQYF. The CDR3 region has the DNA TGTGCCAGCACCCCAAAGGGAGGGGGGATCTACGAGCAGTACTTC. The chain recombines TRBV7-9 with TRBJ2-7; D possibly corresponds to TRBD2 (7 bases). The germline gives CDR1 SEHNR, CDR2 FQNEAQ (reference sequence). This CDR3 spans 15 amino acids. V gave up 7 bases and J gave up 3 bases, with 19 bases separating them.

This clonotype has at least ten counts. This chain links TRBV29-1 with TRBJ1-1, with D possibly matching TRBD1 (6 bases). Trimming stripped 1 base from V and 6 bases from J, with 15 bases between. The CDR3 extends over 14 amino acids. Germline V lookup: CDR1 SQVTM, CDR2 ANQGSEA. CDR3 bases: TGCAGCGTTGAAGGTGAGGGGGTTCGGGCTGAAGCTTTCTTT. Translation gives CSVEGEGVRAEAFF.

The count of this clonotype is one. The chain recombines TRBV29-1 with TRBJ2-5; 8 positions match TRBD2. V lost 8 bases to trimming and J lost 1 base; unmatched junction nucleotides: 9. Germline CDR1 SQVTM, CDR2 ANQGSEA. This CDR3 spans 14 amino acids. The CDR3 loop reads CSLALREVQETQYF. CDR3 nucleotides: TGCAGCTTAGCTTTGCGGGAGGTCCAAGAGACCCAGTACTTC. Looking up the rest from reference TRBV29-1 and TRBJ2-5 gives the full variable domain: SAVISQKPSRDICQRGTSLTIQCQVDSQVTMMFWYRQQPGQSLTLIATANQGSEATYESGFVIDKFPISRPNLTFSTLTVSNMSPEDSSIYLCSLALREVQETQYFGPGTRLLVL.

This clonotype was recorded at least ten times. This chain uses TRBV29-1 with TRBJ2-7; 11 nucleotides align to TRBD2. Germline V lookup: CDR1 SQVTM, CDR2 ANQGSEA. V trimming: 4 bases; J trimming: 4 bases; junction bases outside the gene matches: 9. CDR3 length: 15 amino acids. The CDR3 DNA sequence: TGCAGCGTTGTGGCCTTAGCGGGAGGGACTTACGAGCAGTACTTC. Protein product: CSVVALAGGTYEQYF.

The sample holds many counts of this clonotype. The chain uses TRBV19 and TRBJ1-5; 7 bases align to TRBD1. CDR1 and CDR2 from the germline V gene are LNHDA and SQIVND (reference sequence). This CDR3 comprises 15 residues. V gave up 7 bases and J gave up 4 bases; unmatched junction bases: 10. The CDR3: CASTPSGTANQPQHF. CDR3 coding DNA: TGTGCCAGTACTCCATCCGGGACAGCAAATCAGCCCCAGCATTTT.

The table lists this clonotype with a count of one. A much larger clone differs by one base, so this may be a read error. The J gene is TRBJ2-5, the V gene TRBV7-2; 9 nucleotides agree with TRBD1. Germline trimming cut 9 bases from V and 6 bases from J; bases unmatched to any gene: 14. Germline-derived CDR1 and CDR2 are SGHTA and FQGNSA. This CDR3 contains 15 residues. CDR3 region: CARSQGRDRAQTQYF. DNA for the CDR3: TGTGCCAGAAGCCAAGGAAGGGACAGGGCGCAGACCCAGTACTTC.

This clonotype was counted between two and nine times. The chain joins TRBV9 to TRBJ2-5; unclear D gene. Germline V CDR1 and CDR2: SGDLS, YYNGEE. V was shortened by 0 bases and J by 1 base, with 10 bases between the two germline ends. This CDR3 is 15 amino acids long. CDR3 bases: TGTGCCAGCAGCGTAGGTCCAGGATCCCAAGAGACCCAGTACTTC. It encodes CASSVGPGSQETQYF.

This clonotype occurred many times. This sequence joins TRBV5-1 and TRBJ1-1; TRBD1 might be the D (6 bases). Germline V gene lookup returns CDR1 SGHRS and CDR2 YFSETQ. The germline V and J ends were trimmed by 5 bases and 7 bases, with 27 bases remaining between them. The CDR3 length is 17 residues. In nucleotides, the CDR3 is TGCGCCAGCAGTTCGACGCGCTACGGGGGGCTGTGGGGTGAAGCTTTCTTT. It translates to CASSSTRYGGLWGEAFF.

Comments on this clonotype: A read error may explain this, as a much larger clone is one base away. The chain links TRBV4-2 to TRBJ1-2, with TRBD1 identical over 8 bases. This CDR3 has 16 residues. CDR1 is LGHNA and CDR2 is YNFKEQ in the germline V gene. The CDR3 sequence is CVSSHSPDRGDYGYTF. In DNA form, the CDR3 reads TGTGTCAGCAGCCACTCCCCCGACAGGGGAGACTATGGCTACACCTTC.

The V gene is TRBV25-1, the J gene TRBJ2-7, with 8 bases that match TRBD2. The CDR3 has 13 amino acids. CDR1 is MGHDK and CDR2 is SYGVNS in the germline V gene. This chain's CDR3 is CASRPAGGYEQYF. The CDR3 DNA sequence: TGTGCTAGCCGGCCGGCGGGGGGCTACGAGCAGTACTTC.